This is a list of T cell receptor beta chains from one sample in a study of T cell repertoires in cytomegalovirus infection. Via MiXCR, TCRdb re-called the reads, giving one row per CDR3 protein. The repertoire has 200,000 to 300,000 distinct CDR3 sequences, roughly 9.1% of them found once; the top ten carry about 14%. The sample taken for sequencing was PBMCs. These receptors all come from a human donor in good health (CMV status not recorded). Some clones in this sample may be carry-over from other donors' samples. CDR3s include the opening cysteine and the closing phenylalanine or tryptophan. The D gene is left open where the match is weak.

>.|TRBJ2-5|TRBV7-2
CASSLEGAGFQETQYF
>.|TRBJ1-2|TRBV7-2
CASRFRGKDRLIYGYTF
>.|TRBJ2-3|TRBV2
CASFAGGSTDTQYF
>TRBD1|TRBJ1-3|TRBV7-2
CASSHQTGQGNTIYF
>.|TRBJ1-4|TRBV7-2
CASSLDRVEKLFF
>.|TRBJ1-1|TRBV18
CASSPPRGTEAFF
>.|TRBJ1-3|TRBV6-1
CASIPFSSGNTIYF
>TRBD1|TRBJ1-2|TRBV28
CASSVGQGYGGYTF
>TRBD2|TRBJ2-1|TRBV29-1
CSVDRGEHFF
>TRBD1|TRBJ1-1|TRBV5-5
CASSLVAGGIEAFF
>TRBD1|TRBJ1-1|TRBV7-2
CASSPLGGSDTEAFF
>TRBD1|TRBJ1-3|TRBV7-8
CASSSLPGQDSGNTIYF
>.|TRBJ2-7|TRBV12-3/TRBV12-4
CASSLAGGPATEQYF
>.|TRBJ2-3|TRBV7-2
CASSPPTDTQYF
>TRBD1|TRBJ1-5|TRBV7-2
CASSSQTGSSQPQHF
>.|TRBJ1-6|TRBV9
CASSATTDPNSPLHF
>.|TRBJ2-3|TRBV19
CASRTSSVNTQYF
>.|TRBJ2-2|TRBV7-2
CATGTYANTGELFF
>TRBD2|TRBJ2-1|TRBV28
CASSPLAGVVNEQFF
>.|TRBJ1-5|TRBV28
CASSLPGSRNQPQHF
>.|TRBJ2-2|TRBV20-1
CSAHDSNTGELFF
>TRBD1|TRBJ1-4|TRBV28
CASRRQGITTNEKLFF
>.|TRBJ1-1|TRBV19
CASSIQAGTEAFF
>.|TRBJ2-1|TRBV7-2
CASSLIVRALGYNEQFF
>TRBD1|TRBJ1-1|TRBV5-6
CASSFGQGAVNTEAFF
>.|TRBJ2-5|TRBV6-1
CASSGGTMWGRQETQYF
>.|TRBJ1-2|TRBV7-2
CASSSDRSDYGYTF
>.|TRBJ1-1|TRBV12-3/TRBV12-4
CASTLGGGVSTEAFF
>.|TRBJ2-3|TRBV5-4
CASSFRLVATSPDTQYF
>.|TRBJ2-2|TRBV29-1
CSVASPGELFF
>.|TRBJ2-2|TRBV7-2
CASPGGQTNTGELFF
>TRBD2|TRBJ2-3|TRBV7-9
CASSRSGTSGGTTPDTQYF
>.|TRBJ1-1|TRBV6-5
CASSYGWSLGAFF
>.|TRBJ2-1|TRBV7-8
CASSRAGGHRNEQFF
>TRBD1|TRBJ1-2|TRBV7-8
CASSLQRLIGTGDGYTF
>TRBD2|TRBJ2-1|TRBV29-1
CSVETGAGGYNEQFF
>.|TRBJ2-7|TRBV5-1
CASSRDIGTYEQYF
>.|TRBJ2-5|TRBV7-8
CASSPEGARETQYF
>TRBD1|TRBJ2-5|TRBV12-3/TRBV12-4
CASSLVQGPGTQYF
>.|TRBJ2-1|TRBV7-2
CASSLVNLGDEQFF
>TRBD1|TRBJ1-5|TRBV19
CASSIDRGYQPQHF
>TRBD2|TRBJ2-1|TRBV4-3
CASSQGRGRESGYEQFF
>.|TRBJ1-5|TRBV7-6
CASSLEAAGHQPQHF
>.|TRBJ2-7|TRBV6-2/TRBV6-3
CASRTGHLYEQYF
>.|TRBJ2-7|TRBV20-1
CSAFNPTGLEQYF
>.|TRBJ1-1|TRBV12-3/TRBV12-4
CASSLMNTEAFF
>TRBD1|TRBJ2-3|TRBV7-2
CASSASGTGRRTDTQYF
>.|TRBJ2-5|TRBV7-6
CASSSLNPGETQYF